This T cell receptor beta chain was captured in a study of CXCR3-negative and CXCR3-positive naive CD8 T cells. Study conclusions and caveats: Diversity proved comparably high across both naive subsets and much lower in memory CD8+ cells. Similar TRBV-TRBJ usage characterized naive CXCR3-negative and CXCR3-positive cells; memory cells differed.

This CDR3 is 14 amino acids long. Germline V gene data show CDR1 as SGDLS and CDR2 as YYNGEE. The sorting of each CD8+ T cell subset was done in triplicate, at 250,000 to 300,000 cells each. Preparation of TRB cDNA libraries relied on 5' RACE carrying UMI labels. One entry per CDR3 protein, without DNA, is what TCRdb gives after re-calling the 5' RACE reads. Across some 39,000 distinct CDR3 sequences, the top ten clones capture around 2% of the sample. Notes on this clonotype: Its antigen is currently unknown.

The V call is TRBV9, the J call TRBJ1-2; TCRdb proposes TRBD1, but this gene call is untestable without DNA. The source of this sequence is a human donor in good health. Some clones in this sample may be carry-over from other donors' samples. Sequenced: naive CXCR3- CD8+ T cells from blood. Subset noted: CD45RO-CCR7+CD27+CD95- naive CD8+ T cells lacking CXCR3 (TNR3-). The CDR3 protein is CASSGRGGSYGYTF.